Shown below are 13 T cell receptor beta chains from a single sample sequenced in a study of CXCR3-negative and CXCR3-positive naive CD8 T cells. Whole-study results and caveats: A higher hydrophobicity marked the TRB CDR3s of CXCR3-positive naive cells versus CXCR3-negative naive cells.

UMI-tagged TRB cDNA libraries were built via 5' RACE. Reanalyzing the 5' RACE reads, TCRdb keeps one entry per CDR3 protein, without DNA. The table lists 150,000 to 170,000 distinct CDR3 sequences. No cognate antigen is known for these TCRs. Input material: naive CXCR3+ CD8+ T cells from blood. Subset: CD45RO-CCR7+CD27+CD95- naive CD8+ T cells expressing CXCR3 (TNR3+). The receptors stem from a human donor in good health. Some clones in this sample may be carry-over from other donors' samples.

The rearrangement links TRBV6-5 to TRBJ1-3; the TRBD1 assignment by TCRdb is unverifiable without DNA. Germline V lookup: CDR1 MNHEY, CDR2 SVGAGI. CDR3 length: 14 residues. The CDR3 sequence: CASSYRGDGNTIYF.

The V gene is TRBV7-8, the J gene TRBJ2-1; TCRdb indicates TRBD1, and absent DNA this call remains unverified. CDR1 is SGHVS, CDR2 FQNEAQ, per germline. The CDR3 contains 15 residues. The CDR3: CASSVDRVGNNEQFF.

V gene TRBV6-1 combines with J gene TRBJ2-5; TCRdb indicates TRBD1, and absent DNA this call remains unverified. The CDR3 sequence is 17 residues long. Looked up from germline, CDR1 is MNHNS and CDR2 is SASEGT. CDR3 amino acids: CASRGWDRGFRQETQYF.

The chain recombines TRBV6-5 with TRBJ1-1. Germline V gene sequence: CDR1 MNHEY, CDR2 SVGAGI. The CDR3 is made up of 14 amino acids. The CDR3 region is CASSYLGTGTEAFF.

The chain uses TRBV7-8 and TRBJ2-1; TCRdb returns TRBD1, unconfirmable since there is no DNA. This CDR3 comprises 16 residues. The germline CDR1 and CDR2 sequences are SGHVS and FQNEAQ. The CDR3 spells CASSLLPGTGVNEQFF.

The chain employs TRBV28 and TRBJ2-5; TCRdb lists TRBD2, though no DNA is available to test this call. The CDR3 loop spans 18 amino acids. From germline, CDR1 is MDHEN and CDR2 SYDVKM. The chain's CDR3 is CASSLMGLAGGPGETQYF.

CDR3 loop: CASSPPTVDSYNEQFF. V usage is TRBV7-9 and J usage is TRBJ2-1; TCRdb proposes TRBD1, but this gene call is untestable without DNA. The CDR3 runs 16 residues. Germline values: CDR1 SEHNR, CDR2 FQNEAQ (reference sequence).

CDR3 residues: CASSASLARATDTQYF. The chain combines TRBV2 with TRBJ2-3; TCRdb gives TRBD2 as the D gene, but with no DNA this cannot be confirmed. Germline lookup yields CDR1 SNHLY and CDR2 FYNNEI. The CDR3 is made up of 16 amino acids.

The chain combines TRBV30 with TRBJ2-7. In germline, CDR1 is GTSNPN, CDR2 SVGIG (reference sequence). This CDR3 comprises 12 residues. The CDR3 here is CAGYDPSYEQYF.

This sequence joins TRBV9 and TRBJ2-7; TCRdb returns TRBD1, unconfirmable since there is no DNA. The CDR3 is made up of 15 amino acids. CDR1 is SGDLS and CDR2 is YYNGEE in the germline V gene. The CDR3: CASSPSGGAYYEQYF.

V and J are TRBV13 and TRBJ2-2; the TCRdb call, TRBD1, lacks DNA for checking. Per the germline V gene, CDR1 is PRHDT and CDR2 is FYEKMQ (reference sequence). The CDR3 totals 20 residues. CDR3 loop: CASSPHDPADIGTRAGELFF.

The chain employs TRBV6-2 or TRBV6-3 and TRBJ2-1; TCRdb proposes TRBD2, but this gene call is untestable without DNA. The CDR3 is made up of 14 amino acids. Germline V gene sequence: CDR1 MNHEY, CDR2 SVGEGT. CDR3 residues: CASRTSGRGDEQFF.

The J gene is TRBJ2-3, the V gene TRBV7-9; checking the TCRdb D call of TRBD1 is not possible without DNA. CDR3 length equals 16 residues. Germline V lookup: CDR1 SEHNR, CDR2 FQNEAQ (reference sequence). This chain's CDR3 is CASSPRESLITDTQYF.